Listed below are T cell receptor beta chains from one sample, sequenced in a study of blood T cell repertoires in COVID-19. This table comes from immunoSEQ multiplex PCR, and its TCRdb copy is limited to in-frame clones, with some not included. Of approximately 250,000 clones listed, 85% are singletons. Sample: peripheral blood. Every receptor here comes from a man aged 35-49 years with acute or convalescent COVID-19. CDR3s include the opening cysteine and the closing phenylalanine or tryptophan. A D gene is named only where the DNA matches it firmly. Size is omitted from some rows. Given values are once, few, many or a class for expanded clones.

d_call j_call clone_size v_call cdr3_aa cdr3_nt
. TRBJ2-5 . TRBV5-1 CASSSSPGVQETQYF TGCGCCAGCAGCTCCTCCCCGGGGGTACAAGAGACCCAGTACTTC
. TRBJ1-2 . TRBV7-6 CASSLVPQGRGYTF TGTGCCAGCAGCTTAGTCCCGCAGGGTAGGGGCTACACCTTC
. TRBJ2-5 . TRBV27 CASTPSTSRVQETQYF TGTGCCAGCACCCCAAGTACATCCAGGGTCCAAGAGACCCAGTACTTC
TRBD2 TRBJ2-1 . TRBV5-1 CASSSGLVNEQFF TGCGCCAGCAGCTCGGGACTAGTAAATGAGCAGTTCTTC
. TRBJ1-2 . TRBV4-1 CASSQWTAGVHGYTF TGCGCCAGCAGCCAGTGGACTGCGGGGGTCCATGGCTACACCTTC
. TRBJ1-2 . TRBV7-8 CASSFLVEGSTSGYTF TGTGCCAGCAGCTTCCTGGTTGAGGGCTCGACTTCTGGCTACACCTTC
. TRBJ1-4 . TRBV4-3 CASSQDLSDGDPNEKLFF TGCGCCAGCAGCCAAGATCTAAGTGACGGAGACCCTAATGAAAAACTGTTTTTT
TRBD2 TRBJ2-5 . TRBV6-1 CASSEFASGGVQETQYF TGTGCCAGCAGTGAATTCGCTAGCGGGGGAGTCCAAGAGACCCAGTACTTC
TRBD2 TRBJ2-7 few TRBV9 CASSNGGEGNSYEQYF TGTGCCAGCAGCAATGGAGGGGAGGGTAATTCCTACGAGCAGTACTTC
. TRBJ2-6 . TRBV19 CASSISAGGSGANVLTF TGTGCCAGTAGTATTAGCGCAGGAGGCTCTGGGGCCAACGTCCTGACTTTC
TRBD1 TRBJ1-2 . TRBV7-8 CASSSRTGVEGYTF TGTGCCAGCAGCTCACGGACAGGGGTGGAAGGCTACACCTTC
. TRBJ1-1 once TRBV29-1 CSAGEGTTEAFF TGCAGCGCCGGGGAGGGGACCACTGAAGCTTTCTTT
. TRBJ2-5 . TRBV5-1 CASSQYQETQYF TGCGCCAGCAGCCAGTACCAAGAGACCCAGTACTTC
. TRBJ1-3 . TRBV6-5 CASQTGNTIYF TGTGCCAGTCAGACAGGAAACACCATATATTTT
TRBD1 TRBJ2-1 once TRBV3-1/TRBV3-2 CASSFRDRGNEQFF TGTGCCAGCAGTTTCCGGGACAGGGGGAATGAGCAGTTCTTC
TRBD1 TRBJ1-4 . TRBV6-5 CASSPDRRGGKLFF TGTGCCAGCAGCCCGGACAGGCGAGGCGGAAAACTGTTTTTT
TRBD2 TRBJ2-1 . TRBV29-1 CSVDRGLAGNINEQFF TGCAGCGTCGACAGGGGACTAGCGGGGAATATAAATGAGCAGTTCTTC
. TRBJ1-3 . TRBV12-3/TRBV12-4 CASRAGSRHTIYF TGTGCCAGCAGGGCAGGGTCGCGGCACACCATATATTTT
. TRBJ2-3 once TRBV6-6 CASSSRGWGTDTQYF TGTGCCAGCAGTTCCCGGGGGTGGGGCACAGATACGCAGTATTTT
TRBD1 TRBJ2-5 once TRBV11-3 CASSQGTATQETQYF TGTGCCAGCAGCCAAGGGACAGCTACTCAAGAGACCCAGTACTTC
. TRBJ2-1 . TRBV6-5 CASIRTRGGEQFF TGTGCCAGCATCAGAACTAGAGGGGGTGAGCAGTTCTTC
. TRBJ1-1 . TRBV19 CASRRGDVSTEAFF TGTGCCAGTAGAAGGGGCGACGTGAGCACTGAAGCTTTCTTT
. TRBJ1-1 . TRBV7-9 CASSLGGVHTEAFF TGTGCCAGCAGCCTGGGGGGGGTTCACACTGAAGCTTTCTTT
. TRBJ2-5 . TRBV19 CASSRPGQGQETQYF TGTGCCAGTTCCCGGCCGGGCCAGGGCCAAGAGACCCAGTACTTC
. TRBJ1-4 few TRBV5-4 CASSLTRNEKLFF TGTGCCAGCAGCTTGACGCGTAATGAAAAACTGTTTTTT
. TRBJ1-5 . TRBV15 CATSRDAGGQPQHF TGTGCCACCAGCAGAGACGCGGGGGGTCAGCCCCAGCATTTT
TRBD1 TRBJ2-1 . TRBV9 CASSLTGETYNEQFF TGTGCCAGCAGTCTGACAGGGGAAACCTACAATGAGCAGTTCTTC
. TRBJ1-4 . TRBV11-2 CASSAYSATNEKLFF TGTGCCAGCAGCGCTTACAGTGCAACTAATGAAAAACTGTTTTTT
TRBD2 TRBJ2-1 . TRBV30 CAWSLGASGGAVDEQFF TGTGCCTGGAGTCTCGGGGCTAGCGGGGGGGCCGTCGATGAGCAGTTCTTC
TRBD2 TRBJ2-1 . TRBV7-9 CASSPGLAGYEQFF TGTGCCAGCAGCCCCGGGTTAGCGGGGTATGAGCAGTTCTTC
. TRBJ1-1 . TRBV6-1 CASSDREVSNTEAFF TGTGCCAGCAGTGACAGGGAGGTATCAAACACTGAAGCTTTCTTT
. TRBJ2-7 . TRBV15 CATSRESGNSYEQYF TGTGCCACCAGCAGAGAATCAGGGAACTCCTACGAGCAGTACTTC
. TRBJ2-3 . TRBV5-6 CASSFSSSFGTQYF TGTGCCAGCAGCTTTTCCTCTAGTTTTGGTACGCAGTATTTT
. TRBJ2-3 . TRBV7-8 CASRYQYTDTQYF TGTGCCAGCAGGTACCAGTACACAGATACGCAGTATTTT
TRBD1 TRBJ1-1 . TRBV29-1 CSVETGRGTEAFF TGCAGCGTCGAGACAGGGCGGGGCACTGAAGCTTTCTTT
. TRBJ1-1 . TRBV6-2/TRBV6-3 CASSYVGGVNTEAFF TGTGCCAGCAGTTACGTTGGGGGGGTGAACACTGAAGCTTTCTTT
. TRBJ2-1 . TRBV21-1 CASSKDGGEQFF TGTGCCAGCAGCAAAGACGGAGGGGAGCAGTTCTTC
. TRBJ1-2 . TRBV19 CASSISGILYGYTF TGTGCCAGTAGTATCTCAGGGATCCTTTATGGCTACACCTTC
. TRBJ1-5 once TRBV16 CASSYRAGAAEQPQHF TGTGCCAGCAGCTACCGGGCGGGGGCGGCAGAGCAGCCCCAGCATTTT
. TRBJ2-1 . TRBV2 CASSEAPPEQGYEQFF TGTGCCAGCAGTGAGGCCCCCCCAGAACAGGGATATGAGCAGTTCTTC
. TRBJ2-2 . TRBV5-4 CASSRDSLILGELFF TGTGCCAGCAGCAGGGACTCTCTTATCCTCGGGGAGCTGTTTTTT
TRBD1 TRBJ1-2 few TRBV12-3/TRBV12-4 CASTLQGHYGYTF TGTGCCAGCACCTTACAGGGGCATTATGGCTACACCTTC
TRBD1 TRBJ1-2 . TRBV7-9 CASSAGDRANYGYTF TGTGCCAGCAGCGCGGGGGACAGGGCTAACTATGGCTACACCTTC
TRBD1 TRBJ1-6 . TRBV7-8 CASRPGQGNNSPLHF TGTGCCAGCAGGCCGGGACAGGGAAATAATTCACCCCTCCACTTT
. TRBJ1-2 once TRBV2 CASSPGGGYTF TGTGCCAGCAGTCCCGGGGGGGGCTACACCTTC
TRBD1 TRBJ2-3 . TRBV18 CASSPRMGQNTDTQYF TGTGCCAGCTCACCACGTATGGGACAGAACACAGATACGCAGTATTTT
TRBD2 TRBJ2-2 once TRBV7-9 CASSPPGGNTGELFF TGTGCCAGCAGCCCCCCGGGGGGGAACACCGGGGAGCTGTTTTTT
. TRBJ2-7 . TRBV2 CASSSDSSTYEQYF TGTGCCAGCAGTTCGGACAGTAGCACCTACGAGCAGTACTTC
. TRBJ1-5 . TRBV28 CASSSDQPQHF TGTGCCAGCAGTTCGGATCAGCCCCAGCATTTT
. TRBJ2-7 . TRBV2 CASSFGQRYEQYF TGTGCCAGCAGCTTCGGACAGCGATACGAGCAGTACTTC
TRBD1 TRBJ2-7 once TRBV28 CASRDSTYGQYF TGTGCCTCACGGGACAGTACTTACGGGCAGTACTTC
. TRBJ1-1 . TRBV7-9 CASSSIQGRTEAFF TGTGCCAGCAGCTCGATACAGGGACGGACTGAAGCTTTCTTT
. TRBJ1-2 . TRBV27 CASSLSKGHTSGYTF TGTGCCAGCAGTTTATCGAAGGGACACACCTCTGGCTACACCTTC
TRBD2 TRBJ2-3 few TRBV23-1 CASSQPRLAEDTQYF TGCGCCAGCAGTCAACCTAGACTAGCGGAAGATACGCAGTATTTT